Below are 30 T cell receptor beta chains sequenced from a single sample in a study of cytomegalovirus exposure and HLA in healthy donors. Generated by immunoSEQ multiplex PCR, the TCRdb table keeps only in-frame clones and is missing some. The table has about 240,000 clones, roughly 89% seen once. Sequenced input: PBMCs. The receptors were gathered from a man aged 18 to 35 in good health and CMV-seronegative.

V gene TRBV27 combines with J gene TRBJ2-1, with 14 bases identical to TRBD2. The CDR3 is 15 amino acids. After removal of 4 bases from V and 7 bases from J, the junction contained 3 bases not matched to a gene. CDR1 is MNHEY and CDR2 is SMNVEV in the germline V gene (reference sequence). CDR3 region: CASSSTSGGENEQFF. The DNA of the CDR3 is TGTGCCAGCAGTTCGACTAGCGGGGGGGAGAATGAGCAGTTCTTC.

The CDR3 spells CASSQEMAGRSDEQYF. The CDR3 DNA reads TGCGCCAGCAGCCAAGAAATGGCAGGGCGGTCGGACGAGCAGTACTTC. This rearrangement joins TRBV4-3 to TRBJ2-7, with D tentatively TRBD1 (5 bases). In germline, CDR1 is LGHNA, CDR2 YSLEER. The CDR3 sequence is 16 residues long. V lost 0 bases to trimming and J lost 5 bases, with 17 bases between them.

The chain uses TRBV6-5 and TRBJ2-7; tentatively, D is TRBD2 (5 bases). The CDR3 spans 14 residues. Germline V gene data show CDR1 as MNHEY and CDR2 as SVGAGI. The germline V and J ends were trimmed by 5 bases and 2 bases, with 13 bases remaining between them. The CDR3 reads CASSGADGTYEQYF. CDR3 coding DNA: TGTGCCAGCAGTGGAGCGGACGGGACCTACGAGCAGTACTTC.

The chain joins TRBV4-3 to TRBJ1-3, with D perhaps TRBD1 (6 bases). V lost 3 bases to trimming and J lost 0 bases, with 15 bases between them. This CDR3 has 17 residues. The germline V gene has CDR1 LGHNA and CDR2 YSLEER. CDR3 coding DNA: TGCGCCAGCAGCCACAGGGGCTCTACCTTCTCTGGAAACACCATATATTTT. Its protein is CASSHRGSTFSGNTIYF.

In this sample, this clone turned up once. CDR3 sequence: CASSPLGTDYGYTF. In DNA form, the CDR3 reads TGTGCCAGCAGTCCTCTCGGGACAGACTATGGCTACACCTTC. This sequence joins TRBV27 and TRBJ1-2, with 7 bases fitting TRBD1. The CDR3 totals 14 residues. The ends lost 5 bases at V and 3 bases at J; junction bases unmatched: 6. The germline V gene encodes CDR1 MNHEY and CDR2 SMNVEV (reference sequence).

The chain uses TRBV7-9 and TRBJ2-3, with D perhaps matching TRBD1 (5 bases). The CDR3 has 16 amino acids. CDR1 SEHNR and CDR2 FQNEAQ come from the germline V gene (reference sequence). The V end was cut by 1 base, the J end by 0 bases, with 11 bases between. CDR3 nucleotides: TGTGCCAGCAGCTTAGACAGGCCGTCTAGCACAGATACGCAGTATTTT. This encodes CASSLDRPSSTDTQYF.

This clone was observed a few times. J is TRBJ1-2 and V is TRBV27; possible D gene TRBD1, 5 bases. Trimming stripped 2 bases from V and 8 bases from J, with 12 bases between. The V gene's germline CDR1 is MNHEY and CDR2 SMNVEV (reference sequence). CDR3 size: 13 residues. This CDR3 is CASSLGQGFGYTF. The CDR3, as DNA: TGTGCCAGCAGTTTAGGGCAGGGATTCGGCTACACCTTC.

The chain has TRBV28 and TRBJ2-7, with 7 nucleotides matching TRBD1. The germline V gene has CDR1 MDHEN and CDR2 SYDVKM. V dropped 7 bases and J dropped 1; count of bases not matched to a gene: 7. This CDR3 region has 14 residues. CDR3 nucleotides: TGTGCCAGCAAGTTCCGGGACAGTTCCTACGAGCAGTACTTC. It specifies CASKFRDSSYEQYF.

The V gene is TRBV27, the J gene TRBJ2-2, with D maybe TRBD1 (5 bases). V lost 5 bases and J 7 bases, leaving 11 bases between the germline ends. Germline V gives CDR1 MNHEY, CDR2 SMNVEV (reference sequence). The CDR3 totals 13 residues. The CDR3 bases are TGTGCCAGCAGTATCAGGGTTGGCGGGGAGCTGTTTTTT. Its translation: CASSIRVGGELFF.

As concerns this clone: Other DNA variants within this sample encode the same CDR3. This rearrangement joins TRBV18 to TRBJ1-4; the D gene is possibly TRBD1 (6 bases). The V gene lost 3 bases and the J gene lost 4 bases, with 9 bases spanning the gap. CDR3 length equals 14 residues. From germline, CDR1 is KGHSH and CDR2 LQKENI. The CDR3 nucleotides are TGTGCCAGCTCACCTGGACAGAATAATGAAAAACTGTTTTTT. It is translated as CASSPGQNNEKLFF.

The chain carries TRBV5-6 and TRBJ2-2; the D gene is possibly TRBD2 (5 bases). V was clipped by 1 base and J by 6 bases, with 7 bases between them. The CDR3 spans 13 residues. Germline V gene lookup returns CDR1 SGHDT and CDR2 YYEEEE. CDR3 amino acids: CASSLRRAGELFF. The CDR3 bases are TGTGCCAGCAGCTTGAGGCGGGCCGGGGAGCTGTTTTTT.

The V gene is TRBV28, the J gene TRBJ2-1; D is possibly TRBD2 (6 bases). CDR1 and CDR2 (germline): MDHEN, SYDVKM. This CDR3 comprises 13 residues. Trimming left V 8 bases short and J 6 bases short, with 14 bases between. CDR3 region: CASGGRKFNEQFF. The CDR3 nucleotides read TGTGCCAGCGGAGGGCGAAAGTTCAATGAGCAGTTCTTC.

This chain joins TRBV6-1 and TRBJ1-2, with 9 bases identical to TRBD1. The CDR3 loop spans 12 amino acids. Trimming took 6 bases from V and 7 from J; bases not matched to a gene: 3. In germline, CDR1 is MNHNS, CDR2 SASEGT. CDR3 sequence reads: CASRMGQGGYTF. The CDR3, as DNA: TGTGCCAGCAGGATGGGACAGGGTGGCTACACCTTC.

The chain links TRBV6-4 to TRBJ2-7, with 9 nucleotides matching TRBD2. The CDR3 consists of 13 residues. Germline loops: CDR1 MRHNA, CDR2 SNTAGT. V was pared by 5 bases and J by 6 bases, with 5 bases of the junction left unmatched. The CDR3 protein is CASSPSGVGEQYF. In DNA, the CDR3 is TGTGCCAGCAGTCCTAGCGGGGTGGGCGAGCAGTACTTC.

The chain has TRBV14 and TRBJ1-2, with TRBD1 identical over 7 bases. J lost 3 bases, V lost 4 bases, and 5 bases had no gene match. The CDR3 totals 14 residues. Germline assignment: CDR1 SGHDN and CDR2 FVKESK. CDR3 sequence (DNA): TGTGCCAGCAGCCGGACTACAGGGGACTATGGCTACACCTTC. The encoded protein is CASSRTTGDYGYTF.

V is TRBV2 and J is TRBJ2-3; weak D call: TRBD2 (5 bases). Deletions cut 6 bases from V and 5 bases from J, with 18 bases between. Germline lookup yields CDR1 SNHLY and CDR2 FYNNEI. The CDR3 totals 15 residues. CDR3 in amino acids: CASSATYLSGDTQYF. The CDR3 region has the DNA TGTGCCAGCAGCGCGACATATCTGAGCGGAGATACGCAGTATTTT.

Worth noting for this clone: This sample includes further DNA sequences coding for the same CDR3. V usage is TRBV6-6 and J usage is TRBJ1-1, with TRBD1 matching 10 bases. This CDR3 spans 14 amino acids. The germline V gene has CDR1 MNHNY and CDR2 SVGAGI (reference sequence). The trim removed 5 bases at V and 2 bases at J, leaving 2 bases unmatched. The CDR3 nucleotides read TGTGCCAGCAGTAGACAGGGGGCCAACACTGAAGCTTTCTTT. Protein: CASSRQGANTEAFF.

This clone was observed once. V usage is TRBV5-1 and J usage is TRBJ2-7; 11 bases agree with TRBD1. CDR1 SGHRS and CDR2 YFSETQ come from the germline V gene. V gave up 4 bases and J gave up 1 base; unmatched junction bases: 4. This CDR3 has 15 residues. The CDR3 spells CASSPGQGASYEQYF. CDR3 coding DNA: TGCGCCAGCAGCCCCGGACAGGGGGCGTCCTACGAGCAGTACTTC.

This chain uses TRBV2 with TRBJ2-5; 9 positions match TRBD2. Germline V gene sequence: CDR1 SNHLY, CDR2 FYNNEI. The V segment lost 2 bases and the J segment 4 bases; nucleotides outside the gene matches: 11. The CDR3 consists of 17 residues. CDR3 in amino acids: CASSEIAGEGPPETQYF. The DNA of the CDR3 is TGTGCCAGCAGTGAAATAGCGGGAGAGGGTCCTCCAGAGACCCAGTACTTC.

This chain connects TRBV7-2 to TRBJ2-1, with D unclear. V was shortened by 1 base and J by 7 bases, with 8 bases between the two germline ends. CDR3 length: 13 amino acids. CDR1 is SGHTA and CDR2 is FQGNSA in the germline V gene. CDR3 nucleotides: TGTGCCAGCAGCTTAGGTCCTTTGAATGAGCAGTTCTTC. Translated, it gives CASSLGPLNEQFF.

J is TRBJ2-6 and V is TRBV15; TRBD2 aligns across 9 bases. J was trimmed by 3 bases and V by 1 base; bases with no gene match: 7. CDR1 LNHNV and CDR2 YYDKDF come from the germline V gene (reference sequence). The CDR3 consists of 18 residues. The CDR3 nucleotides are TGTGCCACCAGCAGAGGGGTAGCGGGAGCTAATGGGGCCAACGTCCTGACTTTC. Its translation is CATSRGVAGANGANVLTF. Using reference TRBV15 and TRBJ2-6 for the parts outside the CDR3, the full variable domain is DAMVIQNPRYQVTQFGKPVTLSCSQTLNHNVMYWYQQKSSQAPKLLFHYYDKDFNNEADTPDNFQSRRPNTSFCFLDIRSPGLGDTAMYLCATSRGVAGANGANVLTFGAGSRLTVL.

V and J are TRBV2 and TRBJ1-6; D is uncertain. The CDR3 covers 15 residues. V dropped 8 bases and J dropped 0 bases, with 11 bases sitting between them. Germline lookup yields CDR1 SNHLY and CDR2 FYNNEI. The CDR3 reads CASAPPSSYNSPLHF. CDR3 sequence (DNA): TGTGCCAGCGCCCCCCCGAGCTCCTATAATTCACCCCTCCACTTT.

The CDR3 protein is CASSRTLAGEQYF. CDR3 coding DNA: TGTGCCAGCAGCAGGACTCTAGCAGGAGAGCAGTACTTC. The chain links TRBV5-6 to TRBJ2-7, with TRBD2 as a possible D gene (5 bases). This CDR3 has 13 residues. Germline CDR1 and CDR2: SGHDT and YYEEEE. The V end lost 4 bases, the J end lost 7 bases, and 15 bases lay between the germline ends.

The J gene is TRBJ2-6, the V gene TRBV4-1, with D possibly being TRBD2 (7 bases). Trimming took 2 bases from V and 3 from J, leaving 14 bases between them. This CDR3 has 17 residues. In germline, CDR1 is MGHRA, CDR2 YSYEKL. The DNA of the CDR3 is TGCGCCAGCAGCCAATTTGTAGGGGGGGTTGGGGCCAACGTCCTGACTTTC. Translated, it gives CASSQFVGGVGANVLTF.

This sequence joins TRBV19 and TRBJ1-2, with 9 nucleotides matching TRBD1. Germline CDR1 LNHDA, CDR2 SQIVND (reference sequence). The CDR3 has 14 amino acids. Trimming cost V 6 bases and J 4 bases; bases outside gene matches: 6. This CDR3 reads CASRFKGQGYGYTF. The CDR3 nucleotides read TGTGCCAGTAGATTCAAGGGACAGGGCTATGGCTACACCTTC.

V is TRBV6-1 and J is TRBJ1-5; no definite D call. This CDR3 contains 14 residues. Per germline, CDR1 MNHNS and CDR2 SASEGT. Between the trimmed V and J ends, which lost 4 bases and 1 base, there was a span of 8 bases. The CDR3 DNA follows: TGTGCCAGCAGTGGCAGTCTCAGCAATCAGCCCCAGCATTTT. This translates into CASSGSLSNQPQHF.

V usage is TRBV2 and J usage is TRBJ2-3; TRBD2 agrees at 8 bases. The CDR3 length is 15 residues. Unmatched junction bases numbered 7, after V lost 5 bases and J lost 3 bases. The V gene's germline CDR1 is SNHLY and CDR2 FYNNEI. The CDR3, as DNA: TGTGCCAGCAGTTCCATTAGCGGGGAGACAGATACGCAGTATTTT. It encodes CASSSISGETDTQYF.

The chain's CDR3 is CASSSQWRGRGEQYF. CDR3 bases: TGTGCCAGTAGTAGCCAATGGCGGGGAAGGGGCGAGCAGTACTTC. The V gene is TRBV19, the J gene TRBJ2-7, with a weak D call TRBD2 (6 bases). The V end lost 4 bases, the J end lost 6 bases, and 19 bases lay between the germline ends. The length of the CDR3 is 15 residues. Germline values: CDR1 LNHDA, CDR2 SQIVND (reference sequence).

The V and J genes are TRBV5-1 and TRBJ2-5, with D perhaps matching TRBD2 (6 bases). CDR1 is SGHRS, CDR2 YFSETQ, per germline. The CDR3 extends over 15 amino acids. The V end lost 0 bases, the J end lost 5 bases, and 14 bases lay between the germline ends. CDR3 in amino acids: CASSLGGGPKETQYF. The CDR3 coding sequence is TGCGCCAGCAGCTTGGGGGGAGGACCCAAGGAGACCCAGTACTTC.

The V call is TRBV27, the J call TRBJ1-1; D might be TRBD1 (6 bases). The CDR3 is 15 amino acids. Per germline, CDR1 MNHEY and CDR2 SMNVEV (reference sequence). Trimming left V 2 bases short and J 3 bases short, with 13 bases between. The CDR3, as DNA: TGTGCCAGCAGTTTAAGAAGGGGGGGGGACACTGAAGCTTTCTTT. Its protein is CASSLRRGGDTEAFF.